These T cell receptor beta chains were read from a single sample in a study of blood T cell repertoires in COVID-19. TCRdb keeps only in-frame clones here, not all; method: immunoSEQ multiplex PCR. Among 55,000 to 70,000 clones listed, about 90% were seen once. The sequenced sample consisted of peripheral blood. Source of these receptors: a woman aged 60 to 75 with COVID-19, enrolled during active disease. CDR3s include the opening cysteine and the closing phenylalanine or tryptophan. The D gene is left open where the match is weak. Clone size appears in some rows only: once, few, many, or a class for an expanded clone.

size,D,V,J,CDR3,DNA
.,TRBD1,TRBV7-2,TRBJ2-7,CASSPWGQGYNEQYF,TGTGCCAGCAGCCCCTGGGGACAGGGTTATAATGAGCAGTACTTC
.,.,TRBV7-8,TRBJ2-7,CASSSEAQVVSEQYF,TGTGCCAGCAGCTCCGAAGCACAGGTGGTATCCGAGCAGTACTTC
.,TRBD2,TRBV30,TRBJ2-7,CAWKAGAGLEQYF,TGTGCCTGGAAAGCCGGAGCGGGATTAGAGCAGTACTTC
.,.,TRBV7-2,TRBJ2-2,CASSLEMVAGELFF,TGTGCCAGCAGCTTAGAGATGGTCGCGGGGGAGCTGTTTTTT
.,.,TRBV29-1,TRBJ2-7,CSVRQSPVYEQYF,TGCAGCGTCCGACAGTCACCCGTCTACGAGCAGTACTTC
.,.,TRBV30,TRBJ2-1,CAWAGTFLEGEQFF,TGTGCCTGGGCCGGGACTTTCCTGGAGGGGGAGCAGTTCTTC
.,.,TRBV5-1,TRBJ1-2,CASSTTTGTRGYTF,TGCGCCAGCAGTACTACGACCGGGACTCGGGGCTACACCTTC
.,TRBD1,TRBV28,TRBJ2-7,CASSRTRTGGYEQYF,TGTGCCAGCAGCCGCACCCGGACAGGGGGCTACGAGCAGTACTTC
.,.,TRBV4-2,TRBJ2-5,CASSQDTSLVFNSEETQYF,TGTGCCAGCAGCCAAGATACGTCCTTGGTATTTAATTCGGAAGAGACCCAGTACTTC
.,.,TRBV7-9,TRBJ2-6,CASSLFPSGANVLTF,TGTGCCAGCAGCTTATTCCCTTCTGGGGCCAACGTCCTGACTTTC
.,TRBD2,TRBV6-2/TRBV6-3,TRBJ2-1,CASSYSGRMNNEQFF,TGTGCCAGCAGTTATAGCGGGAGGATGAACAATGAGCAGTTCTTC
.,.,TRBV3-1/TRBV3-2,TRBJ2-3,CASSRLPTRFSSTDTQYF,TGTGCCAGCAGCCGTCTCCCAACCCGGTTCTCTAGCACAGATACGCAGTATTTT
.,TRBD1,TRBV7-9,TRBJ1-4,CASSPWDSREEKLFF,TGTGCCAGCAGCCCCTGGGACAGTAGAGAGGAAAAACTGTTTTTT
once,TRBD2,TRBV18,TRBJ2-1,CASSPNSGGLSYNEQFF,TGTGCCAGCTCACCAAACAGCGGGGGCCTCTCCTACAATGAACAGTTCTTC
.,.,TRBV29-1,TRBJ2-2,CSVSDSHTGELFF,TGCAGCGTTTCGGACAGTCATACCGGGGAGCTGTTTTTT
.,.,TRBV19,TRBJ1-4,CASTAGSTTNEKLFF,TGTGCCAGTACGGCGGGATCAACAACTAATGAAAAACTGTTTTTT
.,TRBD2,TRBV5-1,TRBJ2-1,CASSRTSGRPYNEQFF,TGCGCCAGCAGCAGGACTAGCGGGAGACCCTACAATGAGCAGTTCTTC
.,TRBD2,TRBV25-1,TRBJ2-3,CASSEGLAGRADTQYF,TGTGCCAGCAGTGAAGGACTAGCGGGGAGGGCAGATACGCAGTATTTT
.,TRBD1,TRBV6-2/TRBV6-3,TRBJ2-1,CASSLRGQGHNEQFF,TGTGCCAGCAGCCTGAGGGGACAGGGGCACAATGAGCAGTTCTTC
.,TRBD1,TRBV6-2/TRBV6-3,TRBJ1-2,CASSDRGRWNYGYTF,TGTGCCAGCAGCGACAGGGGGCGGTGGAACTATGGCTACACCTTC
.,.,TRBV11-2,TRBJ1-2,CASSLAHGSGYTF,TGTGCCAGCAGCTTAGCGCACGGGTCGGGCTACACCTTC
once,.,TRBV7-9,TRBJ1-5,CASSLSGNSNQPQHF,TGTGCCAGCAGCTTGTCAGGGAATAGCAATCAGCCCCAGCATTTT
few,TRBD1,TRBV28,TRBJ2-6,CASSLLAGRGTGANVLTF,TGTGCCAGCAGTTTACTAGCTGGCAGGGGGACTGGGGCCAACGTCCTGACTTTC
.,.,TRBV3-1/TRBV3-2,TRBJ1-2,CASSQAERGYTF,TGTGCCAGCAGCCAAGCAGAGCGCGGCTACACCTTC
.,TRBD1,TRBV10-3,TRBJ2-2,CAISRQGGTGELFF,TGTGCCATCAGTAGACAGGGGGGCACCGGGGAGCTGTTTTTT
.,TRBD2,TRBV11-2,TRBJ2-7,CASSFIRAGGSYEQYF,TGTGCCAGCAGCTTTATAAGGGCGGGAGGATCATACGAGCAGTACTTC
.,.,TRBV6-2/TRBV6-3,TRBJ1-5,CASSSLGAYSNQPQHF,TGTGCCAGCAGTTCCTTAGGGGCGTATAGCAATCAGCCCCAGCATTTT
.,TRBD1,TRBV19,TRBJ2-7,CASRETGGGEQYF,TGTGCCAGTCGAGAGACAGGGGGCGGCGAGCAGTACTTC
.,.,TRBV7-2,TRBJ1-1,CASSYTGTTEAFF,TGTGCCAGCAGCTATACAGGGACCACTGAAGCTTTCTTT
.,TRBD1,TRBV2,TRBJ1-1,CASSTGQGEAFF,TGTGCCAGCAGTACCGGACAGGGTGAAGCTTTCTTT
.,TRBD1,TRBV5-5,TRBJ2-7,CASSFPHRGRLPYEQYF,TGTGCCAGCAGCTTCCCGCACAGGGGGCGGTTGCCCTACGAGCAGTACTTC
.,TRBD2,TRBV28,TRBJ2-3,CASSLTTSGVSTDTQYF,TGTGCCAGCAGCTTAACGACTAGCGGAGTAAGCACAGATACGCAGTATTTT
.,.,TRBV6-1,TRBJ1-1,CASSEGRTEAFF,TGTGCCAGCAGTGAAGGCAGGACTGAAGCTTTCTTT
.,TRBD2,TRBV9,TRBJ2-2,CASSAPSGGAPGGELFF,TGTGCCAGCAGCGCTCCTAGCGGGGGGGCCCCAGGCGGGGAGCTGTTTTTT
.,TRBD2,TRBV6-2/TRBV6-3,TRBJ2-3,CASSYASSGSTDTQYF,TGTGCCAGCAGTTACGCCTCTAGCGGTTCCACAGATACGCAGTATTTT
.,TRBD1,TRBV7-8,TRBJ2-2,CASSLRDRVLTGELFF,TGTGCCAGCAGCTTAAGGGACAGAGTCTTGACCGGGGAGCTGTTTTTT
.,TRBD1,TRBV14,TRBJ1-6,CASSPTTGVASPLHF,TGTGCCAGCAGCCCTACGACAGGGGTAGCTTCACCCCTCCACTTT
.,.,TRBV7-9,TRBJ1-3,CASSLATVGNTIYF,TGTGCCAGCAGCTTAGCCACAGTGGGAAACACCATATATTTT
.,TRBD1,TRBV28,TRBJ1-1,CASGQGTILNTEAFF,TGTGCCAGCGGACAGGGGACAATTCTGAACACTGAAGCTTTCTTT
once,.,TRBV7-2,TRBJ1-2,CASSLEAGNNYGYTF,TGTGCCAGCAGCTTAGAGGCAGGGAACAACTATGGCTACACCTTC
.,.,TRBV6-2/TRBV6-3,TRBJ1-2,CASSSVAGPYGYTF,TGTGCCAGCAGTTCCGTCGCGGGGCCCTATGGCTACACCTTC
once,TRBD1,TRBV11-3,TRBJ2-5,CASSFDRGLGETQYF,TGTGCCAGCAGCTTCGACAGGGGGCTAGGGGAGACCCAGTACTTC
.,.,TRBV2,TRBJ2-1,CASSEREFYNEQFF,TGTGCCAGCAGTGAACGGGAGTTCTACAATGAGCAGTTCTTC
.,TRBD2,TRBV19,TRBJ2-1,CASSIESGLALSSYNEQFF,TGTGCCAGTAGTATAGAATCGGGACTAGCGTTGAGCTCCTACAATGAGCAGTTCTTC
.,.,TRBV5-1,TRBJ1-2,CASSLGLDSLGFYGYTF,TGCGCCAGCAGCTTAGGGTTGGACAGTCTAGGATTCTATGGCTACACCTTC
.,TRBD2,TRBV4-2,TRBJ2-1,CASSQDPLAGEGYNEQFF,TGTGCCAGCAGCCAAGACCCCCTAGCGGGGGAGGGCTACAATGAGCAGTTCTTC
.,TRBD1,TRBV27,TRBJ2-1,CASSLQGYNEQFF,TGTGCCAGCAGCCTACAGGGGTACAATGAGCAGTTCTTC
.,.,TRBV7-9,TRBJ2-3,CASSPGGDTQYF,TGTGCCAGCAGCCCCGGCGGAGATACGCAGTATTTT
few,.,TRBV12-3/TRBV12-4,TRBJ2-3,CASSFSTDTQYF,TGTGCCAGCAGTTTTTCAACAGATACGCAGTATTTT
.,.,TRBV6-5,TRBJ1-2,CASSYDWRQTYGYTF,TGTGCCAGCAGTTACGATTGGCGACAGACCTATGGCTACACCTTC
.,.,TRBV19,TRBJ2-1,CASGQGMVSEQFF,TGTGCCAGTGGCCAGGGGATGGTCAGTGAGCAGTTCTTC
.,.,TRBV29-1,TRBJ1-2,CSVEDSSYGYTF,TGCAGCGTTGAGGACAGTAGCTATGGCTACACCTTC
.,.,TRBV10-3,TRBJ2-7,CAIGQAAYEQYF,TGTGCCATCGGGCAGGCCGCCTACGAGCAGTACTTC
.,.,TRBV18,TRBJ1-2,CASSPKQGRDGYTF,TGTGCCAGCTCACCAAAACAAGGCAGGGATGGCTACACCTTC
.,.,TRBV4-3,TRBJ2-2,CASSQEIPSTGELFF,TGCGCCAGCAGCCAAGAAATCCCCAGCACCGGGGAGCTGTTTTTT